The 20 T cell receptor beta chains given below trace back to one sample, sequenced in a study of beta chain features in type 1 diabetes. Study findings and constraints: Type 1 diabetes patients showed a moderate but significant shortening of TCRB CDR3s in all four CD4+ subsets.

Antigens for these TCRs are unknown. What was sequenced were expressed TCRB transcripts, since all of the isolated RNA had been reverse transcribed. Method: immunoSEQ multiplex PCR; TCRdb's copy keeps in-frame clones and lacks some. This table holds about 160,000 clones, 6.5% to 9.5% found once. The sequenced sample was central memory CD4+ T cells from blood. The source of these receptors is a woman between 35 and 50 years old with type 1 diabetes.

V and J are TRBV7-3 and TRBJ2-1; 8 positions match TRBD1. The CDR3 covers 17 residues. CDR1 SGHTA and CDR2 FQGTGA come from the germline V gene. Germline trimming cut 2 bases from V and 5 bases from J; bases unmatched to any gene: 11. In DNA form, the CDR3 reads TGTGCCAGCAGCTTATCAGGGGGCTGGAGGACAGACAATGAGCAGTTCTTC. This translates into CASSLSGGWRTDNEQFF.

This clone has more than one count but fewer than ten. The V and J genes are TRBV9 and TRBJ2-3; 10 nucleotides agree with TRBD1. The germline gives CDR1 SGDLS, CDR2 YYNGEE. V lost 3 bases, J lost 1 base, and 14 bases stayed unmatched. The CDR3 sequence is 19 residues long. CDR3 in amino acids: CASSADPRGGTGGTDTQYF. CDR3 DNA: TGTGCCAGCAGCGCCGATCCACGAGGGGGGACAGGGGGCACAGATACGCAGTATTTT.

Only a few counts were recorded for this clone. The V call is TRBV29-1, the J call TRBJ1-1; weak D call: TRBD1 (5 bases). V was pared by 4 bases and J by 3 bases, with 6 bases between. CDR1 SQVTM and CDR2 ANQGSEA come from the germline V gene. The CDR3 sequence is 11 residues long. In nucleotides, the CDR3 is TGCAGCGTTGGACAGCACACTGAAGCTTTCTTT. Encoded protein: CSVGQHTEAFF.

The sample holds a few counts of this clone. The J gene is TRBJ2-1, the V gene TRBV9, with a tentative D call TRBD2 (7 bases). Trimming left V 0 bases short and J 6 bases short, with 22 bases between. CDR3 length: 18 residues. CDR1 and CDR2 from the germline V gene are SGDLS and YYNGEE. CDR3 region: CASSVGGGGAVRSNEQFF. The CDR3 bases are TGTGCCAGCAGCGTAGGAGGAGGGGGGGCAGTTCGGAGCAATGAGCAGTTCTTC.

The chain links TRBV7-8 to TRBJ2-1; D is possibly TRBD2 (6 bases). Trimming pared 2 bases from V and 8 bases from J, leaving 10 bases between. The CDR3 loop spans 13 amino acids. From germline, CDR1 is SGHVS and CDR2 FQNEAQ. The CDR3 here is CASSLRENHEQFF. CDR3 bases: TGTGCCAGCAGCTTACGGGAGAACCATGAGCAGTTCTTC.

The V gene is TRBV6-5, the J gene TRBJ1-6; D unclear. The CDR3 covers 16 residues. V lost 0 bases and J 0 bases, leaving 6 bases between the germline ends. The germline V gene encodes CDR1 MNHEY and CDR2 SVGAGI. The CDR3 loop is CASSYSAGSYNSPLHF. Here the CDR3 DNA reads TGTGCCAGCAGTTACTCTGCCGGCTCCTATAATTCACCCCTCCACTTT.

This sequence joins TRBV13 and TRBJ1-4, with 8 bases lining up with TRBD1. The length of the CDR3 is 13 residues. Trimming at V came to 5 bases and at J to 5 bases, leaving 1 base not matched to a gene. Germline V CDR1 and CDR2: PRHDT, FYEKMQ (reference sequence). The CDR3 region has the DNA TGTGCCAGCAGCCGGACAGGGAATGAAAAACTGTTTTTT. Protein sequence: CASSRTGNEKLFF.

The CDR3 DNA reads TGTGCCAGCAGGGGACAGCCCTTTACTGACTATGGCTACACCTTC. Translating it yields CASRGQPFTDYGYTF. The J gene is TRBJ1-2, the V gene TRBV28; 7 nucleotides align to TRBD1. The trim removed 6 bases at V and 3 bases at J, leaving 10 bases unmatched. This CDR3 contains 15 residues. Germline V gene data show CDR1 as MDHEN and CDR2 as SYDVKM.

The chain is built from TRBV5-6 and TRBJ1-6; 7 bases are shared with TRBD1. V lost 4 bases to trimming and J lost 8 bases; unmatched junction nucleotides: 12. Germline V gene sequence: CDR1 SGHDT, CDR2 YYEEEE. The CDR3 length is 16 residues. The CDR3 sequence: CASSPPEGQGDSPLHF. DNA of the CDR3: TGTGCCAGCAGCCCCCCTGAGGGCCAGGGGGATTCACCCCTCCACTTT.

Details on this clone: This sample also contains other DNA sequences that code for the same CDR3. The chain employs TRBV5-1 and TRBJ1-5; 9 bases map to TRBD1. The ends lost 2 bases at V and 7 bases at J; junction bases unmatched: 4. This CDR3 is built from 14 residues. The germline gives CDR1 SGHRS, CDR2 YFSETQ. CDR3 amino acids: CASSLQGAGQPQHF. The CDR3 coding sequence is TGCGCCAGCAGCTTACAGGGGGCTGGGCAGCCCCAGCATTTT.

The V call is TRBV9, the J call TRBJ1-1; 9 bases map to TRBD1. This CDR3 spans 14 amino acids. The germline V gene encodes CDR1 SGDLS and CDR2 YYNGEE. The junction had 2 bases not matched to a gene; V was cut back by 1 base and J by 4 bases. The CDR3 sequence: CASSVMTGGTEAFF. CDR3 nucleotides: TGTGCCAGCAGCGTAATGACAGGGGGCACTGAAGCTTTCTTT.

This clone occurred many times. A junction end diverges from the germline sequence, so it may reflect a read error. Other nucleotide sequences from this sample produce the same CDR3. The V and J genes are TRBV6-6 and TRBJ2-3; no clear D. The CDR3 sequence is 12 residues long. Germline V CDR1 and CDR2: MNHNY, SVGAGI (reference sequence). The CDR3 protein is CAISAQADTQYF. CDR3 in DNA: TGTGCCATCAGTGCCCAGGCAGATACGCAGTATTTT.

This clone occurred many times. The V call is TRBV6-5, the J call TRBJ1-2; possibly TRBD1 for D (5 bases). Deletions cut 0 bases from V and 6 bases from J, with 14 bases between. Germline loops: CDR1 MNHEY, CDR2 SVGAGI. CDR3 size: 15 residues. The CDR3 DNA reads TGTGCCAGCAGTTACTCGCTGGGGCCTGGGCATGGCTACACCTTC. Translation: CASSYSLGPGHGYTF.

This clone was detected only a few times. The V gene is TRBV28, the J gene TRBJ1-2; possibly TRBD1 for D (6 bases). The length of the CDR3 is 12 residues. Germline CDR1 is MDHEN and CDR2 is SYDVKM. The ends were cut back, 8 bases at V and 4 bases at J, with 11 bases in the middle. CDR3 sequence: CASADRLYGYTF. DNA of the CDR3: TGTGCCAGCGCCGACAGGCTCTATGGCTACACCTTC.

The gene calls are TRBV28 and TRBJ1-2; D might be TRBD1 (5 bases). V was trimmed by 5 bases and J by 6 bases, leaving 10 bases between them. The CDR3 runs to 12 residues. Germline-derived CDR1 and CDR2 are MDHEN and SYDVKM. The CDR3 loop is CASSQGLHGYTF. CDR3 nucleotides: TGTGCCAGCAGTCAGGGATTGCATGGCTACACCTTC.

Only a few counts were recorded for this clone. V gene TRBV4-3 combines with J gene TRBJ2-3; the D gene is possibly TRBD1 (6 bases). Trimming took off 0 bases at V and 1 base at J, with 17 bases between the two ends. The V gene's germline CDR1 is LGHNA and CDR2 YSLEER. This CDR3 is built from 18 residues. Here the CDR3 DNA reads TGCGCCAGCAGCCAAGATCTCGGGACACACTCTGGCACAGATACGCAGTATTTT. This codes for CASSQDLGTHSGTDTQYF.

This CDR3 reads CASSSTGREQYF. Written as DNA, the CDR3 is TGTGCCAGCAGTTCGACAGGTCGTGAGCAGTACTTC. The rearrangement joins TRBV28 to TRBJ2-7, with a possible D match to TRBD1 (6 bases). Trimming stripped 4 bases from V and 7 bases from J, with 11 bases between. Germline CDR1 and CDR2: MDHEN and SYDVKM. This CDR3 has 12 amino acids. Supplemented by reference TRBV28 and TRBJ2-7, the full variable domain reads DVKVTQSSRYLVKRTGEKVFLECVQDMDHENMFWYRQDPGLGLRLIYFSYDVKMKEKGDIPEGYSVSREKKERFSLILESASTNQTSMYLCASSSTGREQYFGPGTRLTVT.

The sample holds a few counts of this clone. The gene calls are TRBV25-1 and TRBJ1-2, with 8 bases aligning to TRBD1. The length of the CDR3 is 16 residues. V gave up 0 bases and J gave up 2 bases; unmatched junction bases: 5. The V gene's germline CDR1 is MGHDK and CDR2 SYGVNS. CDR3 DNA: TGTGCCAGCAGTGAATATGGACAGGGTATCAACTATGGCTACACCTTC. Amino acid sequence: CASSEYGQGINYGYTF.

This clone was seen repeatedly, ten times or more. The chain carries TRBV4-3 and TRBJ2-4, with 7 bases matching TRBD2. V lost 4 bases and J lost 9; bases outside the gene matches: 15. The germline V gene has CDR1 LGHNA and CDR2 YSLEER. The CDR3 length is 16 residues. In nucleotides, the CDR3 is TGCGCCAGCAGCCCCTCTAGCGGCTCAGGAGGGAGCATTCAGTACTTC. Protein: CASSPSSGSGGSIQYF.

This clone turned up a few times. The chain combines TRBV7-6 with TRBJ2-7, with D maybe TRBD1 (5 bases). Trimming cost V 1 base and J 1 base, with 8 bases left between them. The CDR3 totals 14 residues. Germline V lookup: CDR1 SGHVS, CDR2 FNYEAQ. The CDR3 DNA is TGTGCCAGCAGCTTAGACAGGTATTCCTACGAGCAGTACTTC. Protein product: CASSLDRYSYEQYF.